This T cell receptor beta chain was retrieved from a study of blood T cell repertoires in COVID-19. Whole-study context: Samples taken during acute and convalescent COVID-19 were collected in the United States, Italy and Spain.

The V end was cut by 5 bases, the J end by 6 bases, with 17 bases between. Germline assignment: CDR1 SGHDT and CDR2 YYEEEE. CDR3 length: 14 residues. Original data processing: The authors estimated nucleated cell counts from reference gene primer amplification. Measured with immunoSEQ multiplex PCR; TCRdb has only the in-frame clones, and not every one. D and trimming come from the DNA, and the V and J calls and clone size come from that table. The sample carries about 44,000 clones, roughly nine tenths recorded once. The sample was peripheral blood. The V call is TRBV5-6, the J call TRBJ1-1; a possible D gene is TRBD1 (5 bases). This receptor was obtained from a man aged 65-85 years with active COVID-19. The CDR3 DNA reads TGTGCCAGCAGGTCCAGGAGGGGTGTGGCTGAAGCTTTCTTT. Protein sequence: CASRSRRGVAEAFF. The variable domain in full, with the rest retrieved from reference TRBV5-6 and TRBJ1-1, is DAGVTQSPTHLIKTRGQQVTLRCSPKSGHDTVSWYQQALGQGPQFIFQYYEEEERQRGNFPDRFSGHQFPNYSSELNVNALLLGDSALYLCASRSRRGVAEAFFGQGTRLTVV.